This T cell receptor (beta chain) was captured by sequencing in a study of vaccination and CD4 T cells after COVID-19. Treatment here: roughly 10-day PBMC culture with coronavirus spike peptide pools or control peptides (ViraFEST assay). Ahead of the COVID-19 pandemic (2011-2018), the CD4+ T cells of the unexposed donor were collected. Germline V CDR1 and CDR2: LNHDA, SQIVND (reference sequence). V was clipped by 2 bases and J by 1 base, with 8 bases between them. The CDR3 totals 14 residues. Regarding this clonotype: The antigen is not known.

Cultured CD4+ T cells had their DNA profiled by the Oncomine TCR Beta short-read assay. One entry per CDR3 protein results from TCRdb running MiXCR on the PCR reads. The sample includes around 8,200 distinct CDR3 sequences, roughly 45% seen only once; the top ten take approximately 25%. The origin of this receptor is a human donor in good health. The J gene is TRBJ2-5, the V gene TRBV19; possible D gene TRBD1, 6 bases. Source material: CD4+ T cells from blood, cultured in vitro. In DNA, the CDR3 is TGTGCCAGTAGTATACAGGGGCTCCAAGAGACCCAGTACTTC. This encodes CASSIQGLQETQYF.